Listed here are 19 T cell receptor beta chains from one sample, sequenced in a study of cytomegalovirus exposure and HLA in healthy donors. PCR primers comprised 60 Vbeta and 13 Jbeta primers. Only in-frame clones appear in the TCRdb table, and some are missing; sequencing was by immunoSEQ multiplex PCR. The table records 120,000 to 150,000 clones, approximately 73% of them present only once. The sequenced sample was PBMCs. The receptors were gathered from a middle-aged woman in good health and CMV-seronegative.

The V and J genes are TRBV11-2 and TRBJ1-4, with a possible D match to TRBD1 (5 bases). CDR1 is SGHAT, CDR2 FQNNGV, per germline. V lost 1 base and J lost 3, with 15 bases in between. There are 17 residues in the CDR3. The CDR3 here is CASSLVLGGGANEKLFF. CDR3 DNA sequence: TGTGCCAGCAGCTTAGTCCTCGGGGGTGGGGCTAATGAAAAACTGTTTTTT.

This clone was found a few times. The V gene is TRBV12-5, the J gene TRBJ1-1, with 7 bases lining up with TRBD1. V lost 3 bases, J lost 1 base, and 11 bases stayed unmatched. The V gene's germline CDR1 is LGHNT and CDR2 FRNRAP. The CDR3 totals 17 residues. CDR3 DNA sequence: TGTGCTAGTGGTTTCCAATTGGCACAGGGGACGAACACTGAAGCTTTCTTT. Its translation: CASGFQLAQGTNTEAFF.

This chain uses TRBV7-8 with TRBJ2-7, with a weak D call TRBD2 (5 bases). The V and J ends lost 5 bases and 0 bases respectively, with 14 bases between them. Germline CDR1 is SGHVS and CDR2 is FQNEAQ. The CDR3 consists of 15 residues. CDR3 loop: CASSPVRGISYEQYV. The CDR3 coding sequence is TGTGCCAGCAGCCCAGTCCGGGGAATCTCCTACGAGCAGTACGTC.

The J gene is TRBJ2-1, the V gene TRBV5-1; 8 bases agree with TRBD1. The CDR3 has 16 residues. The V segment lost 1 base and the J segment 2 bases; nucleotides outside the gene matches: 5. The V gene's germline CDR1 is SGHRS and CDR2 YFSETQ. The DNA of the CDR3 is TGCGCCAGCAGCTTGAGTGGACAGGGCACCTACAATGAGCAGTTCTTC. Translating it yields CASSLSGQGTYNEQFF.

V gene TRBV19 combines with J gene TRBJ1-4; D is uncertain. V dropped 5 bases and J dropped 7 bases, with 14 bases sitting between them. The CDR3 is made up of 14 amino acids. CDR1 is LNHDA, CDR2 SQIVND, per germline (reference sequence). CDR3 protein: CASSRRTLVEKLFF. For the CDR3, the DNA is TGTGCCAGTAGTCGACGGACTTTGGTTGAAAAACTGTTTTTT.

The rearrangement links TRBV5-1 to TRBJ2-1; 11 bases align to TRBD2. V lost 4 bases to trimming and J lost 3 bases; unmatched junction nucleotides: 9. This CDR3 spans 17 amino acids. In germline, CDR1 is SGHRS, CDR2 YFSETQ. DNA of the CDR3: TGCGCCAGCAGCCCTTCGACTAGCGGGGAAAACTACAATGAGCAGTTCTTC. It yields the protein CASSPSTSGENYNEQFF.

The J gene is TRBJ2-7, the V gene TRBV14, with TRBD1 matching over 8 bases. Germline values: CDR1 SGHDN, CDR2 FVKESK. With 3 bases clipped from V and 4 bases from J, the junction kept 8 bases outside the gene matches. The CDR3 length is 15 residues. CDR3 nucleotide sequence: TGTGCCAGCAGCCACATGACAGGGGAGCTTTACGAGCAGTACTTC. Translation gives CASSHMTGELYEQYF.

The chain couples TRBV19 to TRBJ2-5; 7 bases line up with TRBD2. CDR3 length: 14 residues. In germline, CDR1 is LNHDA, CDR2 SQIVND (reference sequence). The ends lost 5 bases at V and 4 bases at J; junction bases unmatched: 7. CDR3 DNA sequence: TGTGCCAGTAGTTCACGGGGGGTCCGAGAGACCCAGTACTTC. As protein: CASSSRGVRETQYF.

CDR3: CASSIISGQETQYF. In nucleotides, the CDR3 is TGTGCCAGTAGTATCATTTCAGGGCAAGAGACCCAGTACTTC. This chain connects TRBV19 to TRBJ2-5, with D perhaps TRBD1 (5 bases). Germline V gene data show CDR1 as LNHDA and CDR2 as SQIVND (reference sequence). V shed 3 bases and J shed 2 bases, with 10 bases lying between them. The CDR3 sequence is 14 residues long. The variable domain in full, completed from reference TRBV19 and TRBJ2-5, reads DGGITQSPKYLFRKEGQNVTLSCEQNLNHDAMYWYRQDPGQGLRLIYYSQIVNDFQKGDIAEGYSVSREKKESFPLTVTSAQKNPTAFYLCASSIISGQETQYFGPGTRLLVL.

The chain is built from TRBV7-9 and TRBJ2-3; D is possibly TRBD2 (7 bases). The ends were cut back, 3 bases at V and 5 bases at J, with 15 bases in the middle. Per the germline V gene, CDR1 is SEHNR and CDR2 is FQNEAQ (reference sequence). This CDR3 is built from 15 residues. Here the CDR3 DNA reads TGTGCCAGCAGCTTCTCCCGGGGGGCCATAGATACGCAGTATTTT. Residues: CASSFSRGAIDTQYF.

The chain recombines TRBV18 with TRBJ2-7; 7 bases fit TRBD1. The CDR3 contains 14 residues. From germline, CDR1 is KGHSH and CDR2 LQKENI. The J segment lost 2 bases and the V segment lost 2 bases, leaving 3 bases of the junction unmatched. This CDR3 reads CASSPWTGTYEQYF. DNA for the CDR3: TGTGCCAGCTCACCATGGACAGGTACCTACGAGCAGTACTTC.

The CDR3 DNA is TGTGCCAGCAGCTTAGCGCGTTCGGATGGCTACACCTTC. As protein: CASSLARSDGYTF. The V call is TRBV7-9, the J call TRBJ1-2, with D unresolved. The V and J ends lost 0 bases and 6 bases respectively, with 8 bases between them. The CDR3 is made up of 13 amino acids. CDR1 and CDR2 from the germline V gene are SEHNR and FQNEAQ (reference sequence). Full variable domain (missing parts from reference TRBV7-9 and TRBJ1-2): DTGVSQNPRHKITKRGQNVTFRCDPISEHNRLYWYRQTLGQGPEFLTYFQNEAQLEKSRLLSDRFSAERPKGSFSTLEIQRTEQGDSAMYLCASSLARSDGYTFGSGTRLTVV.

Here the CDR3 DNA reads TGTGCCAGCAGTTACTCGTCTGGCGGGAACTATGGCTACACCTTC. This codes for CASSYSSGGNYGYTF. The rearrangement uses TRBV6-6 and TRBJ1-2; no clear D. CDR1 and CDR2 from the germline V gene are MNHNY and SVGAGI (reference sequence). This CDR3 contains 15 residues. V was pared by 0 bases and J by 2 bases, with 10 bases between.

This clone was observed a handful of times. This chain links TRBV27 with TRBJ2-7; 7 positions match TRBD1. J lost 4 bases, V lost 3 bases, and 6 bases had no gene match. The CDR3 spans 14 residues. CDR1 and CDR2 (germline): MNHEY, SMNVEV (reference sequence). As DNA, the CDR3 is TGTGCCAGCAGTTTGTACAGGGGCTCATACGAGCAGTACTTC. Translating it yields CASSLYRGSYEQYF.

This clone was found once. The chain couples TRBV6-1 to TRBJ1-1; possible D gene TRBD1, 5 bases. The CDR3 runs to 13 residues. Germline lookup yields CDR1 MNHNS and CDR2 SASEGT. Trimming pared 6 bases from V and 1 base from J, leaving 9 bases between. The DNA for the CDR3 is TGTGCCAGCAGGCACAGGCAGAACACTGAAGCTTTCTTT. The encoded protein is CASRHRQNTEAFF.

This clone was observed once. CDR3 in amino acids: CASSYSIRGNSPLHF. The DNA of the CDR3 is TGTGCCAGCAGTTACTCGATTCGCGGGAATTCACCCCTCCACTTT. The gene calls are TRBV6-5 and TRBJ1-6; D remains ambiguous. V was pared by 0 bases and J by 7 bases, with 10 bases between. This CDR3 is built from 15 residues. Germline CDR1 is MNHEY and CDR2 is SVGAGI.

The V gene is TRBV29-1, the J gene TRBJ1-2; TRBD1 might be the D (6 bases). Germline V gene lookup returns CDR1 SQVTM and CDR2 ANQGSEA. V was clipped by 4 bases and J by 8 bases, with 14 bases between them. The CDR3 is 12 amino acids. The CDR3 here is CSVAVQGRGYTF. CDR3 DNA: TGCAGCGTTGCTGTACAGGGTAGAGGCTACACCTTC.

The gene calls are TRBV7-9 and TRBJ2-3; 11 positions match TRBD1. This CDR3 region has 15 residues. Germline CDR1 is SEHNR and CDR2 is FQNEAQ (reference sequence). The junction had 7 bases not matched to a gene; V was cut back by 5 bases and J by 6 bases. In DNA form, the CDR3 reads TGTGCCAGCAGCCTGGTGTGGGACAGGGGGGATACGCAGTATTTT. This gives the protein CASSLVWDRGDTQYF. The entire variable domain, with the rest obtained from reference TRBV7-9 and TRBJ2-3, is as follows: DTGVSQNPRHKITKRGQNVTFRCDPISEHNRLYWYRQTLGQGPEFLTYFQNEAQLEKSRLLSDRFSAERPKGSFSTLEIQRTEQGDSAMYLCASSLVWDRGDTQYFGPGTRLTVL.

This chain uses TRBV29-1 with TRBJ2-2; a possible D gene is TRBD1 (5 bases). This CDR3 is 12 amino acids long. Trimming stripped 7 bases from V and 1 base from J, with 7 bases between. Germline assignment: CDR1 SQVTM and CDR2 ANQGSEA. This CDR3 reads CSATENTGELFF. CDR3 bases: TGCAGCGCGACAGAGAACACCGGGGAGCTGTTTTTT.